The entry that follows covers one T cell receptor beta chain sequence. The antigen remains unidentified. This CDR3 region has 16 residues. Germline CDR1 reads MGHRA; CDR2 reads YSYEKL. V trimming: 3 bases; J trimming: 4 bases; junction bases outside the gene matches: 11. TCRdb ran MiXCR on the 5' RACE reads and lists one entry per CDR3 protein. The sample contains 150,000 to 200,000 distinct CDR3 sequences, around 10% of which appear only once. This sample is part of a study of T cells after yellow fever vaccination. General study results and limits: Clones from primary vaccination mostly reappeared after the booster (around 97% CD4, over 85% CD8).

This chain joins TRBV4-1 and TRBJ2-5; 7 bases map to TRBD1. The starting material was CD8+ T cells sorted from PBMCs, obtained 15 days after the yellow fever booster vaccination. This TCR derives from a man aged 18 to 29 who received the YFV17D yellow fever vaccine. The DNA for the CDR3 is TGCGCCAGCAGCCATTTACCGGGACAGTCTCCAGAGACCCAGTACTTC. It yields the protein CASSHLPGQSPETQYF.